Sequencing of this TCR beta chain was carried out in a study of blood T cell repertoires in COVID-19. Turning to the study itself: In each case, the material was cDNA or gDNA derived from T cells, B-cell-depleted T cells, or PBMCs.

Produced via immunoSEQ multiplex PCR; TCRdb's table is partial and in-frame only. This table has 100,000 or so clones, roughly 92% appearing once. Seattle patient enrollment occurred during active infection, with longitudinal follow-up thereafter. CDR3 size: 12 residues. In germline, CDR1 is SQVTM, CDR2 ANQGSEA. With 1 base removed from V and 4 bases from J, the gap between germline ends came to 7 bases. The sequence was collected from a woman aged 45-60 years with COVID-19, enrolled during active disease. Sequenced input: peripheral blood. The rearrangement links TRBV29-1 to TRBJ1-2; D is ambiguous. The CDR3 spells CSVEGGSYGYTF. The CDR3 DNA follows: TGCAGCGTTGAAGGAGGAAGCTATGGCTACACCTTC.